Below are 23 T cell receptor beta chains sequenced from a single sample in a study of shared clonotypes between healthy human individuals. The assay was immunoSEQ multiplex PCR, and TCRdb's table has in-frame clones only and misses some. The sample has some 740,000 clones; 90% to 95% are singletons. Naive CD8 cells were CD45RO-negative, positively selected for CCR7, excluding terminally differentiated effector memory CD45RA+ cells. The sequenced sample was naive CD8+ T cells sorted from blood. Source of these receptors: a young man in good health.

About this clone itself: Other DNA sequences in this specimen translate into the identical CDR3. The chain is built from TRBV5-6 and TRBJ2-3; D unresolved. The CDR3 is 12 residues long. Germline V gives CDR1 SGHDT, CDR2 YYEEEE. V lost 7 bases, J lost 1 base, and 7 bases lay in between. The CDR3 here is CASSSGTDTQYF. DNA of the CDR3: TGTGCCAGCTCCTCCGGCACAGATACGCAGTATTTT.

This rearrangement joins TRBV11-2 to TRBJ2-1; 8 bases map to TRBD2. CDR3 length: 15 amino acids. CDR1 and CDR2 (germline): SGHAT, FQNNGV. With V trimmed by 3 bases and J by 2 bases, 3 bases remained unmatched. In nucleotides, the CDR3 is TGTGCCAGCAGCTTCCCACTAGCGGCCTACAATGAGCAGTTCTTC. Protein product: CASSFPLAAYNEQFF.

On this clone: The sample carries other DNA sequences with the same CDR3. This chain joins TRBV27 and TRBJ2-7; tentative D call: TRBD1 (5 bases). Germline V CDR1 and CDR2: MNHEY, SMNVEV (reference sequence). CDR3 size: 13 residues. Trimming took 4 bases from V and 1 from J, leaving 8 bases between them. The CDR3, as DNA: TGTGCCAGCAGTTCCGGACAATCCTACGAGCAGTACTTC. Protein product: CASSSGQSYEQYF.

The chain is built from TRBV7-6 and TRBJ1-5; 8 nucleotides agree with TRBD1. The germline gives CDR1 SGHVS, CDR2 FNYEAQ. The CDR3 extends over 16 amino acids. The V gene end was trimmed by 5 bases and the J gene end by 5 bases; junction bases not matched to a gene: 11. This chain's CDR3 is CASSGQGGDRHQPQHF. The CDR3 DNA reads as TGTGCCAGCAGCGGACAGGGAGGGGACCGGCATCAGCCCCAGCATTTT.

As to this clone: Other DNA variants within this sample encode the same CDR3. This sequence joins TRBV7-9 and TRBJ1-5; D is perhaps TRBD1 (5 bases). V lost 8 bases, J lost 4 bases, and 9 bases lay in between. This CDR3 region has 12 residues. The germline V gene encodes CDR1 SEHNR and CDR2 FQNEAQ (reference sequence). CDR3 region: CASGGGNQPQHF. The CDR3 bases are TGTGCCAGCGGGGGAGGGAATCAGCCCCAGCATTTT.

The rearrangement uses TRBV5-1 and TRBJ2-1; D not certain. Germline V gene lookup returns CDR1 SGHRS and CDR2 YFSETQ. The CDR3 runs 14 residues. With 2 bases removed from V and 8 bases from J, the gap between germline ends came to 14 bases. CDR3 in DNA: TGCGCCAGCAGCTTATCCCCCCATCAAGATGAGCAGTTCTTC. Its translation: CASSLSPHQDEQFF. The full variable domain, in which reference TRBV5-1 and TRBJ2-1 provide the parts outside the CDR3, is KAGVTQTPRYLIKTRGQQVTLSCSPISGHRSVSWYQQTPGQGLQFLFEYFSETQRNKGNFPGRFSGRQFSNSRSEMNVSTLELGDSALYLCASSLSPHQDEQFFGPGTRLTVL.

This chain uses TRBV7-9 with TRBJ1-1, with D perhaps TRBD1 (6 bases). Trimming removed 8 bases from V and 2 bases from J, with 15 bases in between. Germline CDR1 is SEHNR and CDR2 is FQNEAQ (reference sequence). The CDR3 covers 14 residues. CDR3 amino acids: CASEGTGTNTEAFF. The CDR3 nucleotides are TGTGCCAGCGAAGGAACAGGGACCAACACTGAAGCTTTCTTT. Full variable domain (rest looked up from reference TRBV7-9 and TRBJ1-1): DTGVSQNPRHKITKRGQNVTFRCDPISEHNRLYWYRQTLGQGPEFLTYFQNEAQLEKSRLLSDRFSAERPKGSFSTLEIQRTEQGDSAMYLCASEGTGTNTEAFFGQGTRLTVV.

J is TRBJ2-3 and V is TRBV7-9; weak D call: TRBD2 (5 bases). The CDR3 extends over 15 amino acids. Between the trimmed V and J ends, which lost 4 bases and 0 bases, there was a span of 11 bases. CDR1 is SEHNR and CDR2 is FQNEAQ in the germline V gene (reference sequence). CDR3: CASSSGGGSTDTQYF. CDR3 bases: TGTGCCAGCAGCTCAGGAGGCGGAAGCACAGATACGCAGTATTTT.

The chain is built from TRBV27 and TRBJ2-3, with D possibly being TRBD2 (6 bases). The germline V and J ends were trimmed by 5 bases and 1 base, with 22 bases remaining between them. The germline V gene encodes CDR1 MNHEY and CDR2 SMNVEV (reference sequence). The CDR3 length is 18 residues. The CDR3 sequence is CASSLYSGVGGGTDTQYF. The CDR3 nucleotides are TGTGCCAGCAGTCTATACTCGGGTGTGGGAGGCGGCACAGATACGCAGTATTTT.

The chain employs TRBV28 and TRBJ2-2, with 11 nucleotides matching TRBD1. The germline CDR1 and CDR2 sequences are MDHEN and SYDVKM. Trimming at V came to 6 bases and at J to 7 bases, leaving 10 bases not matched to a gene. The CDR3 runs to 16 residues. CDR3 DNA: TGTGCCAGCAGAGCACGGGACAGGGGGATGGACGGGGAGCTGTTTTTT. Protein: CASRARDRGMDGELFF.

The gene calls are TRBV11-2 and TRBJ2-3; D is undetermined. Between the trimmed V and J ends, which lost 5 bases and 5 bases, there was a span of 8 bases. Germline V gene lookup returns CDR1 SGHAT and CDR2 FQNNGV. The CDR3 has 12 amino acids. For the CDR3, the DNA is TGTGCCAGCAGCCATGTAGAAGATACGCAGTATTTT. Translation: CASSHVEDTQYF. Based on the CDR3 plus reference TRBV11-2 and TRBJ2-3, the full variable domain is EAGVAQSPRYKIIEKRQSVAFWCNPISGHATLYWYQQILGQGPKLLIQFQNNGVVDDSQLPKDRFSAERLKGVDSTLKIQPAKLEDSAVYLCASSHVEDTQYFGPGTRLTVL.

V usage is TRBV2 and J usage is TRBJ2-2; D is possibly TRBD1 (6 bases). V lost 7 bases to trimming and J lost 1 base, with 13 bases between them. The germline gives CDR1 SNHLY, CDR2 FYNNEI. The CDR3 consists of 15 residues. CDR3 amino acids: CASNRDTRNTGELFF. The CDR3 region has the DNA TGTGCCAGCAATAGGGACACTAGGAACACCGGGGAGCTGTTTTTT.

This rearrangement joins TRBV11-2 to TRBJ2-3; D is unclear. V was clipped by 7 bases and J by 2 bases, with 4 bases between them. Germline CDR1 reads SGHAT; CDR2 reads FQNNGV. The CDR3 has 11 residues. The CDR3 spells CASTYTDTQYF. The CDR3 coding sequence is TGTGCCAGCACCTACACAGATACGCAGTATTTT.

The chain is built from TRBV10-2 and TRBJ2-7; perhaps TRBD1 as D (5 bases). V lost 5 bases and J 0 bases, leaving 8 bases between the germline ends. The germline V gene has CDR1 WSHSY and CDR2 SAAADI. This CDR3 is built from 13 residues. The CDR3: CASSLGPSYEQYF. CDR3 DNA sequence: TGCGCCAGCAGTCTGGGGCCCTCCTACGAGCAGTACTTC.

Concerning this clone: Other nucleotide sequences in the sample specify the same CDR3. This CDR3 reads CASSSGGADTQYF. DNA for the CDR3: TGTGCCAGCAGCTCGGGGGGGGCAGATACGCAGTATTTT. The chain uses TRBV7-9 and TRBJ2-3, with 8 bases that match TRBD2. CDR3 length: 13 residues. Unmatched junction bases numbered 1, after V lost 4 bases and J lost 4 bases. Germline CDR1 reads SEHNR; CDR2 reads FQNEAQ (reference sequence). Together with reference TRBV7-9 and TRBJ2-3, the CDR3 gives the full variable domain: DTGVSQNPRHKITKRGQNVTFRCDPISEHNRLYWYRQTLGQGPEFLTYFQNEAQLEKSRLLSDRFSAERPKGSFSTLEIQRTEQGDSAMYLCASSSGGADTQYFGPGTRLTVL.

This clone was found once. The V gene is TRBV7-8, the J gene TRBJ1-5; weak D call: TRBD1 (6 bases). The germline gives CDR1 SGHVS, CDR2 FQNEAQ. The CDR3 has 17 amino acids. Trimming removed 1 base from V and 0 bases from J, with 13 bases in between. The CDR3 sequence is CASSLGVRGGSNQPQHF. Written as DNA, the CDR3 is TGTGCCAGCAGCTTAGGAGTAAGAGGGGGTAGCAATCAGCCCCAGCATTTT.

As to this clone: This CDR3 is also generated by other DNA sequences in the sample. The chain employs TRBV7-9 and TRBJ2-1; D ambiguous. CDR1 is SEHNR, CDR2 FQNEAQ, per germline (reference sequence). The ends were cut back, 5 bases at V and 5 bases at J, with 4 bases in the middle. The CDR3 has 11 residues. CDR3 nucleotide sequence: TGTGCCAGCAGCCCTGACAATGAGCAGTTCTTC. It codes for CASSPDNEQFF.

The genes are TRBV7-2 and TRBJ2-3; D is undetermined. Looked up from germline, CDR1 is SGHTA and CDR2 is FQGNSA. The CDR3 is made up of 17 amino acids. V lost 5 bases and J 0 bases, leaving 18 bases between the germline ends. CDR3 bases: TGTGCCAGCAGCCCCCTCGTAGGGCCCGGGAGCACAGATACGCAGTATTTT. It encodes CASSPLVGPGSTDTQYF. Full variable domain (remainder filled in from reference TRBV7-2 and TRBJ2-3): GAGVSQSPSNKVTEKGKDVELRCDPISGHTALYWYRQSLGQGLEFLIYFQGNSAPDKSGLPSDRFSAERTGGSVSTLTIQRTQQEDSAVYLCASSPLVGPGSTDTQYFGPGTRLTVL.

This chain links TRBV12-2 with TRBJ2-4; the DNA was not used to check the table's D call, TRBD2. TRBV12-2 is shown as a pseudogene. CDR3 size: 19 residues. In DNA, the CDR3 is TGTGCAAGTCGCTTAGTTCGCCTAGCGGGAGCGATTTGTTGTAACATTCAGTACTTC. Encoded protein: CASRLVRLAGAICCNIQYF.

This chain joins TRBV6-5 and TRBJ2-3, with 14 nucleotides matching TRBD2. The CDR3 has 15 amino acids. The germline gives CDR1 MNHEY, CDR2 SVGAGI. Trimming cost V 8 bases and J 2 bases; bases outside gene matches: 3. The CDR3 region has the DNA TGTGCCAGCCGGGGACTAGCGGGGGTCACAGATACGCAGTATTTT. This translates into CASRGLAGVTDTQYF.

V is TRBV7-6 and J is TRBJ2-7; 12 nucleotides line up with TRBD1. This CDR3 is built from 16 residues. Trimming removed 4 bases from V and 4 bases from J; junction bases left unmatched: 8. The germline V gene encodes CDR1 SGHVS and CDR2 FNYEAQ. This CDR3 is CASSSGQGAKGYEQYF. CDR3 bases: TGTGCCAGCAGCTCGGGACAGGGGGCGAAAGGATACGAGCAGTACTTC.

This chain uses TRBV2 with TRBJ2-7; the D gene could be TRBD1 or TRBD2 (5 bases each). V was cut by 5 bases and J by 5 bases, with 10 bases left in between. The CDR3 has 12 residues. CDR1 and CDR2 from the germline V gene are SNHLY and FYNNEI. CDR3 sequence: CASSSRDHEQYF. The CDR3 bases are TGTGCCAGCAGTTCCAGGGACCACGAGCAGTACTTC.

The rearrangement uses TRBV4-1 and TRBJ2-7; a possible D gene is TRBD2 (5 bases). This CDR3 contains 14 residues. Germline lookup yields CDR1 MGHRA and CDR2 YSYEKL. The ends were cut back, 4 bases at V and 6 bases at J, with 16 bases in the middle. The CDR3 region has the DNA TGCGCCAGCAGCCCACGGACGGGAATGGTCGAGCAGTACTTC. Translating gives CASSPRTGMVEQYF.